The T cell receptor (beta chain) under discussion was sequenced for a study of cytomegalovirus exposure and HLA in healthy donors (dated by TCRdb to 2016 to 2017). Broadly, across the study: An earlier analysis of roughly 630 of the donors reported 250 to 300 Gb of sequence data and about 100 million unique TCR beta sequences from roughly 200 million T cells. Approximately 310 gigabases of sequencing data and approximately 84 million unique TCR sequences were included in an early release covering 550 to 650 HLA-typed donors. Among the roughly 400 genotyped donors, approximately 77% belonged to the genetic ancestry cluster associated with self-reported Caucasian donors. The study aimed to test whether cataloging public T cell receptors could reveal signatures of past pathogen exposure. The study profiled the T cell repertoires of 500 to 800 subjects by immunosequencing and related them to cytomegalovirus serostatus. Besides the first cohort of 550 to 750 subjects, a separate validation cohort made up of roughly 130 different subjects was used. To predict cytomegalovirus infection status, the study brought together high-throughput TCR immunosequencing, statistical association of individual TCRs with disease status, and machine learning. In a later analysis, previously published TCR beta repertoires from 500 to 750 donors were re-analyzed and high-resolution HLA genotyping was added so that TCR occurrence patterns could be studied. The later analysis used no new phenotypic data to find candidate immune exposures, relying instead on TCR beta sequences and their occurrence across donors. An earlier analysis of around 540 of the donors applied high-throughput TCR beta sequencing to assess whether each TCR beta V gene segment acted as functional or pseudogenic. Alongside the repertoire data, information on donor age, sex, ethnicity and CMV serostatus was compiled. A later genetic analysis used genome-wide SNP genotypes for 398 of the 666 donors, treating that subset as a discovery cohort. Every repertoire in the discovery cohort had been generated on one and the same sequencing platform. HLA typing covered class I and class II loci at four-digit resolution. The number of donors typed differed by locus, with roughly 620-640 for A, B, C, DRB1 and DQB1, roughly 520 for DQA1, 600 to 610 for DPA1, and roughly 450 for DPB1. Four to six DR-DQ haplotypes were handled as single units for association and clustering, since linkage in the cohort was strong. Among about 370 genotyped donors of the cohort, an average of roughly 230,000 unique TCR beta nucleotide sequences was sequenced per donor, of which about 18% were non-productive. General findings and caveats noted by the study authors: The 87-base-pair reads could not distinguish some IMGT-functional V segments, including TRBV6-2 and TRBV6-3, so those segments were excluded. In vitro tests confirmed that a few of the cytomegalovirus-associated TCR beta chains recognize cytomegalovirus antigens. It was suggested by the authors that the approach could potentially be generalized to other disease states and immunological phenotypes. Compared with the approximately 670-donor mean, donors in an Asian-associated ancestry cluster had fewer N-insertions in productive TCRs, according to a later genetic analysis. A further reported finding was that TCR beta sequences accurately predicted the HLA-A and HLA-B alleles for most subjects in the first cohort. Some 16 rarely observed V segments, including chromosome 9 orphons, were excluded from the earlier analysis of approximately 600 of the donors because counts were too low. The cohort was sequenced for TCR beta chains only, and without alpha or paired-chain data the features that could be detected were limited. In a later analysis, TCR association rates were found to vary across HLA loci, with the most associated TCRs seen for DRB1 alleles and the fewest for HLA-C alleles. A later analysis found that HLA-associated TCR beta chains were more clonally expanded and had lower generation probabilities than equally common non-associated chains. Across donors, most TCR sequences were observed very rarely, whereas some public TCRs were present in many individuals. In an earlier analysis of some 550 of the donors, most TCR beta V segments were observed in productive rearrangements about 90% or about 30% of the time, broadly matching IMGT annotations. Strong co-occurrence of HLA alleles, especially DR and DQ, made assigning TCR associations to individual alleles difficult. A later analysis found that most CMV-associated TCR beta chains appeared HLA-restricted, with HLA associations seemingly driven largely by CMV exposure. Because HLA typing was missing for some donors at each locus, association tests included only the typed subset. A cluster of highly shared sequence variants was judged likely to be a technical artifact of the sequencing pipeline. Linkage disequilibrium might explain the correlated functional status among segregating V segments, but an unknown experimental factor could not be ruled out. For the cohort, immune exposure information was limited to CMV serostatus. In both the original and validation cohorts, the classifier was reported to diagnose cytomegalovirus status with high specificity and sensitivity. In the study, approximately 150 TCR beta chains were listed as associated with cytomegalovirus. An association between a missense DCLRE1C variant and V-gene and J-gene trimming of TCR beta chains was found in a later genetic analysis and replicated in an independent cohort. Presence/absence analyses assumed roughly uniform sequencing depth across donors, an assumption that may not hold. Several of the top co-occurrence clusters appeared to be linked to parvovirus B19, influenza, CMV and Epstein-Barr virus, according to a later analysis. In a later analysis, 16,951 TCR beta sequences were associated with specific HLA alleles at a false discovery rate of 0.05.

The protocol used for the library was the immunoSEQ multiplex PCR assay. For the multiplex PCR, a mixture combining 60 forward primers for TCR Vbeta segments and 13 reverse primers for TCR Jbeta segments was used. The CDR3 region of rearranged TCR beta genes was amplified from genomic DNA with a multiplex PCR assay. The Illumina HiSeq System was used to sequence the amplified TCR beta libraries as 87-base-pair reads. For the original study's pipeline: Across the 670 or so repertoires, a later analysis counted tens of millions of unique TCR beta chains, around 11 million of which were shared by at least two donors. Raw reads were error-corrected and collapsed into unique sequences with a nearest-neighbor algorithm that merged closely related sequences to remove PCR and sequencing errors. To assign V, D and J gene segments, CDR3 sequences were aligned to IMGT reference sequences. For a sequence to be retained, a match of at least six nucleotides was required to both a V gene segment and a J gene segment. A rearrangement was called productive if the CDR3 had no stop codons and remained in frame with V and J, and every other rearrangement was called non-productive. CDR3 was defined by IMGT convention, running from the second conserved V-encoded cysteine to the conserved J-encoded phenylalanine. Sequences without an unambiguous match to a single V gene segment were excluded from the earlier analysis of a few hundred of the donors. In an earlier analysis of several hundred of the donors, a V segment was called functional when productive rearrangements were above 56.7%, and segregating when the standard deviation between donors exceeded 5%. To diagnose cytomegalovirus status from the catalog of TCR beta chain sequences, a statistical classification framework was built. In a later analysis, V and J genes were assigned by comparing TCR nucleotide sequences against IMGT/GENE-DB human TR gene sequences. In a later analysis, CDR3 sequences and most-parsimonious VDJ recombination scenarios were assigned using the TCRdist pipeline. A later analysis defined each TCR beta chain by its CDR3 amino acid sequence plus V-gene family, and excluded reads lacking a unique V-gene family. As a way to deal with suspected cross-contamination and a sequencing artifact, a later analysis dropped roughly 620 nucleotide sequences that were highly shared and had low generation probability. In a later analysis, a clonal expansion index for each public chain was calculated from normalized within-repertoire ranks of inferred template counts. Generation probabilities in a later analysis came from a VDJ recombination model fitted to out-of-frame rearrangements, and those results were checked against IGoR. A later analysis scored TCR-TCR, TCR-HLA and TCR-CMV co-occurrence with hypergeometric tests, applying a repertoire-size bias correction to TCR pairs. In a later analysis, false discovery rates were estimated by permuting HLA or CMV assignments 20 times. In a later analysis, co-occurring TCRs were grouped with DBSCAN, and TCRdist sequence similarity was added when clustering was performed within HLA-allele-positive subsets. Repertoires with fewer than 30,000 or more than 120,000 public chains, plus five repertoires with anomalous nucleotide sharing, were excluded from co-occurrence clustering. Not all clones reach the TCRdb copy of this immuneACCESS table, which keeps in-frame sequences only. Checked studies attribute under half of the gap to unresolved V genes and leave the rest unexplained. D and trimming come from the DNA, and the V and J calls and clone size come from that table. The sample table includes 150,000 to 200,000 clones. Of the sample, about 1.2% falls within the top ten clones.

In regard to this clone: Its antigen remains unidentified.

The cohort comprised approximately 700 healthy bone marrow donors. At the time of sampling, every cohort member was nominally healthy, though immune exposures that went unrecorded were likely present. The donor was CMV seronegative and was included in the group of a few hundred seronegative cohort members. Every donor gave a peripheral blood sample, and the peripheral blood mononuclear cells from that sample were used for TCR beta sequencing. The Qiagen DNeasy Blood Extraction Kit was used to extract genomic DNA from the blood cell samples. The CDR3 covers 12 residues, taking in both the cysteine and the phenylalanine. The kept DNA is CDR3 alone, 36 bases in frame from the first base. The germline V gene gives CDR1 as LGHNA and CDR2 as YNFKEQ. Between the V and J ends, shortened by 6 bases and 4 bases respectively, the junction contains 9 bases.

Sequencing was carried out using PBMCs. This receptor was obtained from a woman aged 60-75 years in good health and CMV-seronegative. The chain uses TRBV4-2 and TRBJ2-5; possibly the D gene is TRBD1, per 5 matching bases. The CDR3 reads CASSRTSETQYF. The DNA reads as follows: TGTGCCAGCAGTAGGACATCAGAGACCCAGTACTTC.